Sequencing of this TCR beta chain was carried out in a study of T cell repertoires in cytomegalovirus infection. TCRdb fed the reads into MiXCR, producing one record per CDR3 protein. Counted here are 560,000 or so distinct CDR3 sequences, 16% occurring once; the ten biggest clones make up around 25%. This CDR3 spans 17 amino acids. Germline V gene lookup returns CDR1 SNHLY and CDR2 FYNNEI. The ends lost 6 bases at V and 2 bases at J; junction bases unmatched: 12. The TCR comes from a human donor in good health (CMV status not recorded). Some clones in this sample may be carry-over from other donors' samples. This chain connects TRBV2 to TRBJ2-3, with 9 bases fitting TRBD2. The specimen sequenced was CD8+ T cells from PBMCs. CDR3 in amino acids: CASSAIQAGGPTDTQYF. The CDR3, as DNA: TGTGCCAGCAGCGCCATTCAAGCGGGGGGCCCCACAGATACGCAGTATTTT.